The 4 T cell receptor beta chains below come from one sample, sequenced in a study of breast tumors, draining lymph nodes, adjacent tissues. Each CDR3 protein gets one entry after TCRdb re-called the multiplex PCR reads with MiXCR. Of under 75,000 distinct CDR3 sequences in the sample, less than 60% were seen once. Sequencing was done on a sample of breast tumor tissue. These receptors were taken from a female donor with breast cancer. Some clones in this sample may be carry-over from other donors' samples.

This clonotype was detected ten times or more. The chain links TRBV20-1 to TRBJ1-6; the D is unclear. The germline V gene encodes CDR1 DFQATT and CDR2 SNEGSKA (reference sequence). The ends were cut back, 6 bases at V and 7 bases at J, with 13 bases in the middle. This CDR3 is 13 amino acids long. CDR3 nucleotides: TGCAGTGCCCAGCCACAGCAGAATTCACCCCTCCACTTT. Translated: CSAQPQQNSPLHF.

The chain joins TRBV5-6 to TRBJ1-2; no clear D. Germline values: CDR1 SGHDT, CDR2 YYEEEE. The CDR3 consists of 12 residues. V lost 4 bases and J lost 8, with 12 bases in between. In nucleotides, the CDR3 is TGTGCCAGCAGCATGGATGGGAAAGGCTACACCTTC. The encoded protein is CASSMDGKGYTF.

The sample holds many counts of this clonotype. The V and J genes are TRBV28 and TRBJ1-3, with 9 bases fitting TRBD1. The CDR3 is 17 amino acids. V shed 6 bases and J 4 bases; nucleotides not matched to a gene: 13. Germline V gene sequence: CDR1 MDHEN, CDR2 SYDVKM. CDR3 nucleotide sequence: TGTGCCAGCAGCCGACCGGGACAGGGCAGTCGGGGAAACACCATATATTTT. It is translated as CASSRPGQGSRGNTIYF. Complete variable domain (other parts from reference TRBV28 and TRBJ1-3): DVKVTQSSRYLVKRTGEKVFLECVQDMDHENMFWYRQDPGLGLRLIYFSYDVKMKEKGDIPEGYSVSREKKERFSLILESASTNQTSMYLCASSRPGQGSRGNTIYFGEGSWLTVV.

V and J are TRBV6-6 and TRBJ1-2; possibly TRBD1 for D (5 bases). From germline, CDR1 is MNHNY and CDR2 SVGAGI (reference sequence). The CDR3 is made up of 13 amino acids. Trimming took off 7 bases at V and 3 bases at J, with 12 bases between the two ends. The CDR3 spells CASMEQAHYGYTF. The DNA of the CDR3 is TGTGCCAGCATGGAACAGGCCCACTATGGCTACACCTTC.